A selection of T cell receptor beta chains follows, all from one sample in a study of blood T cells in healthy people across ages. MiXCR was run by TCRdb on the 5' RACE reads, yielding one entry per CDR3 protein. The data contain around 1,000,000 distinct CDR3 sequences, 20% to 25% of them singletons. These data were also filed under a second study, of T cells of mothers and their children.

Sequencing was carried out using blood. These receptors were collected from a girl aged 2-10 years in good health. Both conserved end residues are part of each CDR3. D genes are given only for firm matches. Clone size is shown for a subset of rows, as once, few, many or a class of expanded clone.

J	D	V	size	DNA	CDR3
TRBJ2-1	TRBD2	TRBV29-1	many	TGCAGCGTTTCCGGGACTAGCGGGAGTCTGTATGAGCAGTTCTTC	CSVSGTSGSLYEQFF
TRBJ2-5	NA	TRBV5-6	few	TGTGCCAGCAGCTTGAAGGTGTCGGCTGGGACGCAAGAGACCCAGTACTTC	CASSLKVSAGTQETQYF
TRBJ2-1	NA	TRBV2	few	TGTGCCAGCAGTCAACAGGCCAATGAGCAGTTCTTC	CASSQQANEQFF
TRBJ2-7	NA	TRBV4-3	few	TGCGCCAGCAGCCAAGAACCGGACAGCTCCTACGAGCAGTACTTC	CASSQEPDSSYEQYF
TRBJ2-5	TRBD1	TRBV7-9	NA	TGTGCCAGCAGCGACCAAGAGCAGGGGGTACAAGAGACCCAGTACTTC	CASSDQEQGVQETQYF
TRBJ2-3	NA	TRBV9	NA	TGTGCCGGCAGTTGGACAGCTAGCACAGATACGCAGTATTTT	CAGSWTASTDTQYF
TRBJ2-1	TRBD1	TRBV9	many	TGTGCCAGCAGCGATCGACAGGGATTCGACAATGAGCAGTTCTTC	CASSDRQGFDNEQFF
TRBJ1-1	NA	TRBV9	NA	TGTGCCAGCAGTTCTCCACTCGGGCCCGAAGCTTTCTTT	CASSSPLGPEAFF
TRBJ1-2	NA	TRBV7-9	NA	TGTGCCAGCAGCTTACACAGACAGTTCGACTATGGCTACACCTTC	CASSLHRQFDYGYTF
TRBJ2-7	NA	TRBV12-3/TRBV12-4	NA	TGTGCCAGCAGTTTAAGGCAGGGAATCGACGAGCAGTACTTC	CASSLRQGIDEQYF
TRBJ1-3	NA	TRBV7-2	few	TGTGCCAGCAGCTTAATCGACGGCTCTGGAAACACCATATATTTT	CASSLIDGSGNTIYF
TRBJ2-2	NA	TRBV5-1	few	TGCGCCAGCAGCTTGGAAGGGGGCGGGGAGCTGTTTTTT	CASSLEGGGELFF
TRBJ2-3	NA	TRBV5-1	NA	TGCGCCAGCAGCTCGTTGCTAGGTGACACGCAGTATTTT	CASSSLLGDTQYF
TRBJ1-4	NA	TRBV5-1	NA	TGCGCCAGCAGCTTGGAAGGGGGAGGCGAAAAACTGTTTTTT	CASSLEGGGEKLFF
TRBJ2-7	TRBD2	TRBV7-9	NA	TGTGCCAGCAGCGCGAGCGGGGGAGATTACAATGAGCAGTACTTC	CASSASGGDYNEQYF
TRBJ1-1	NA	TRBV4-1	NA	TGCGCCAGCAACCACGTTCAGGGGACTGAAGCTTTCTTT	CASNHVQGTEAFF
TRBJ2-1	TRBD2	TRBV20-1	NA	TGCAGTGCTATCCAGCACGGGGGCCCCGCGGGAGGGGCCTACAATGAGCAGTTCTTC	CSAIQHGGPAGGAYNEQFF
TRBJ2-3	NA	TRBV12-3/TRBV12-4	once	TGTGCCAGCAGTCAAAGAGTGCGCACAGATATGCAGTATTTT	CASSQRVRTDMQYF
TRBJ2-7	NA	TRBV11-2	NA	TGTGCCAGCAGCTTATTGGACGGCTCCTACGAGCAGTACTTC	CASSLLDGSYEQYF
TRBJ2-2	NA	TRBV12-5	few	TGTGCTAGTGGTTTGAGCGGAACGAACACCGGGGAGCTGTTTTTT	CASGLSGTNTGELFF
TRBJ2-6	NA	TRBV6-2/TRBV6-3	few	TGTGCCAGCAGCCGGGCCAAACCTAGCGGGGCCAACGTCCTGACTTTC	CASSRAKPSGANVLTF
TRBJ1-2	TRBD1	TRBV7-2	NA	TGTGCCAGCAAGAGACAGGGGGGACCATATGGCTACACCTTC	CASKRQGGPYGYTF